This entry concerns a single T cell receptor beta chain. This clonotype was detected only a few times. Its specific antigen is unknown. No base quality values were provided; no much bigger clone lies one nucleotide off. These data originate in a study of T cell repertoires in cytomegalovirus infection (dated by TCRdb to between 2018 and 2021). A note on the overall study: Alongside well-studied HLA-B-restricted epitopes, the peptide stimulations were aimed at recently identified HLA-C-restricted CMV epitopes, whose presentation resists viral immunomodulation. Donor HLA type was relevant to the analysis, as public TCR beta signatures indicated carriage of CMV infection together with the matching HLA type.

Overall study results and their limits: In both this cohort and an independent roughly 400-donor cohort, the cumulative frequency of public TCR beta family members distinguished carriers of CMV infection plus the relevant HLA type. The ex vivo response was dominated by HLA-C-restricted CMV-specific TCR beta clonotypes, which also provided the single most frequent clonotype in two of eight donors.

The treatment or condition label for this specimen denotes: in vitro stimulation with specific CMV peptide epitopes to enrich CMV-specific T cells. The CDR3 measures 15 amino acids from cysteine to phenylalanine. Just the 45-base CDR3 DNA is kept, in frame starting at base 1. The junction shows trimming of 3 bases on V and 1 base on J, plus 9 bases between the germline ends. Via the germline V gene, CDR1 is MNHEY and CDR2 SVGAGI. The listed sequencing device is Illumina HiSeq 1500. Starting from the raw public reads, TCRdb applied fastp trimming at Q25, assembled clones with MiXCR and retained in-frame beta chains. Under each unique CDR3 protein, matching rows form one entry showing the most common genes and DNA. The sample table holds fewer than 850,000 distinct CDR3 sequences, of which just under 30% were seen once. The top ten constitute over 10% of the sample.

The chain is encoded by TRBV6-5 joined to TRBJ2-2; the D gene assignment is ambiguous. This receptor was identified in a human donor in good health (CMV status not recorded). Some clones in this sample may be carry-over from other donors' samples. Sample: cultured CD8+ T cells from PBMCs, taken from culture after CMV antigen stimulation. The bases read TGTGCCAGCAGTTATATGGGAATGAACACCGGGGAGCTGTTTTTT. This yields the protein CASSYMGMNTGELFF.